This is a list of T cell receptor beta chains from one sample in a study of T-cell memory formation after mild COVID-19. In TCRdb, the 5' RACE reads were re-called with MiXCR into one record per CDR3 protein. The sample lists about 180,000 distinct CDR3 sequences, around 20% occurring once. The sequenced material came from PBMCs or a T cell subset sorted from them (not recorded which). The receptors were sampled from a man younger than 35 who had mild COVID-19 (a few samples of this study predate the infection). Cell type and time point are not known. CDR3s include the opening cysteine and the closing phenylalanine or tryptophan. The D gene is left open where the match is weak. Clone size is shown for a subset of rows, as once, few, many or a class of expanded clone.

clone_size: NA; v_call: TRBV5-1; d_call: NA; cdr3_aa: CASSLEGRGDGYTF
clone_size: NA; v_call: TRBV12-3/TRBV12-4; d_call: NA; cdr3_aa: CASSSSGNQETQYF
clone_size: few; v_call: TRBV11-2; d_call: NA; cdr3_aa: CASSLLGGFGRTLTNYGYTF
clone_size: NA; v_call: TRBV11-1; d_call: NA; cdr3_aa: CASRGWGLASSSSYNEQFF
clone_size: many; v_call: TRBV20-1; d_call: TRBD1; cdr3_aa: CSATPGQGISSTDTQYF
clone_size: NA; v_call: TRBV5-1; d_call: NA; cdr3_aa: CASSGGSQNYGYTF
clone_size: many; v_call: TRBV7-3; d_call: NA; cdr3_aa: CASSPGVSKGDTQYF
clone_size: NA; v_call: TRBV20-1; d_call: TRBD1; cdr3_aa: CSGPTGALETQYF
clone_size: few; v_call: TRBV2; d_call: NA; cdr3_aa: CASRPGGNEQFF
clone_size: few; v_call: TRBV5-1; d_call: NA; cdr3_aa: CASSLVGFDTEAFF
clone_size: few; v_call: TRBV5-5; d_call: NA; cdr3_aa: CASSPLSVSTDTQYF
clone_size: few; v_call: TRBV5-1; d_call: NA; cdr3_aa: CASSWGGSEAFF
clone_size: NA; v_call: TRBV6-5; d_call: NA; cdr3_aa: CASRQGFDGEAFF
clone_size: few; v_call: TRBV5-6; d_call: NA; cdr3_aa: CASSVDYSPLHF
clone_size: NA; v_call: TRBV5-6; d_call: NA; cdr3_aa: CASSPRGGEAFF
clone_size: NA; v_call: TRBV18; d_call: NA; cdr3_aa: CASSPPSLETQYF
clone_size: few; v_call: TRBV3-1; d_call: NA; cdr3_aa: CASSPRDSNTEAFF
clone_size: NA; v_call: TRBV5-1; d_call: TRBD1; cdr3_aa: CASSEGQGSGYTF
clone_size: few; v_call: TRBV14; d_call: NA; cdr3_aa: CASSQAIGLSNTEAFF
clone_size: NA; v_call: TRBV12-5; d_call: NA; cdr3_aa: CASGLANNEQFF
clone_size: few; v_call: TRBV7-6; d_call: NA; cdr3_aa: CASSLGPGRSGNTIYF
clone_size: few; v_call: TRBV6-5; d_call: TRBD2; cdr3_aa: CASRLSGGASDTQYF
clone_size: once; v_call: TRBV6-2/TRBV6-3; d_call: NA; cdr3_aa: CASTGLKNQPQHF
clone_size: few; v_call: TRBV4-2; d_call: NA; cdr3_aa: CASSHPGGSTEAFF
clone_size: NA; v_call: TRBV20-1; d_call: NA; cdr3_aa: CSARDTGGYGYTF
clone_size: medium-sized; v_call: TRBV7-2; d_call: NA; cdr3_aa: CASSRSGTDNSPLHF
clone_size: few; v_call: TRBV6-2/TRBV6-3; d_call: NA; cdr3_aa: CASDSPYNEQFF
clone_size: NA; v_call: TRBV5-1; d_call: NA; cdr3_aa: CASSGGEGANSPLHF
clone_size: NA; v_call: TRBV9; d_call: NA; cdr3_aa: CASSPGTSGGSEAFF
clone_size: NA; v_call: TRBV28; d_call: NA; cdr3_aa: CASSFGDIGGYTF
clone_size: NA; v_call: TRBV4-2; d_call: NA; cdr3_aa: CASSHRTGELFF
clone_size: NA; v_call: TRBV7-3; d_call: TRBD2; cdr3_aa: CASSLGGGVNEQFF
clone_size: few; v_call: TRBV5-8; d_call: TRBD2; cdr3_aa: CASSSEGTSGGF
clone_size: NA; v_call: TRBV10-3; d_call: TRBD1; cdr3_aa: CAIMAGGDTQYF
clone_size: NA; v_call: TRBV2; d_call: TRBD1; cdr3_aa: CASSVGRQGNEAFF
clone_size: many; v_call: TRBV12-3/TRBV12-4; d_call: TRBD2; cdr3_aa: CASSPTIAGGYEQYF
clone_size: few; v_call: TRBV6-2/TRBV6-3; d_call: NA; cdr3_aa: CASSQADYQPQHF
clone_size: NA; v_call: TRBV5-1; d_call: TRBD2; cdr3_aa: CASSPDPGGPGNEQFF
clone_size: few; v_call: TRBV7-3; d_call: TRBD1; cdr3_aa: CASSRQGLDNEQFF
clone_size: NA; v_call: TRBV3-1; d_call: NA; cdr3_aa: CASRRTGGRDTQYF
clone_size: few; v_call: TRBV9; d_call: NA; cdr3_aa: CASSRENVLTF
clone_size: many; v_call: TRBV6-2/TRBV6-3; d_call: NA; cdr3_aa: CASSYLTANSPLHF
clone_size: NA; v_call: TRBV6-5; d_call: TRBD1; cdr3_aa: CASSYAGDRGASPLHF
clone_size: few; v_call: TRBV11-2; d_call: NA; cdr3_aa: CASSLVGGQPQHF
clone_size: NA; v_call: TRBV7-7; d_call: NA; cdr3_aa: CASSPSGVNTIYF
clone_size: many; v_call: TRBV6-5; d_call: TRBD1; cdr3_aa: CASSYSNRGVDQPQHF
clone_size: few; v_call: TRBV9; d_call: NA; cdr3_aa: CASSIDGKQAFF
clone_size: NA; v_call: TRBV10-3; d_call: NA; cdr3_aa: CAISGVVNTEAFF
clone_size: few; v_call: TRBV2; d_call: NA; cdr3_aa: CASTEVPNTEAFF
clone_size: few; v_call: TRBV5-1; d_call: NA; cdr3_aa: CASSLLEGGTGGTGELFF